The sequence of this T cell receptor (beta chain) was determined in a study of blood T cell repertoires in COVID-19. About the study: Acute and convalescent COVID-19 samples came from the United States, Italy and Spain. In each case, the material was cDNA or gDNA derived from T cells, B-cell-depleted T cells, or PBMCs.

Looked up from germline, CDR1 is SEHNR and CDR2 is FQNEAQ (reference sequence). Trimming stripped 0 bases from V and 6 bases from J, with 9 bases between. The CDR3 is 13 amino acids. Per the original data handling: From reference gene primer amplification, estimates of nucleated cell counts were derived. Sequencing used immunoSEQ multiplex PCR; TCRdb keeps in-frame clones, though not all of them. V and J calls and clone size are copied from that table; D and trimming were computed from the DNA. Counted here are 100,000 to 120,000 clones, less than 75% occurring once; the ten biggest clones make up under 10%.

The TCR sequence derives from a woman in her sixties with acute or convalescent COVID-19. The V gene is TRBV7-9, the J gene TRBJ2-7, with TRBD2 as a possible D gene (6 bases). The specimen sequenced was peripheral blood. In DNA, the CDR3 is TGTGCCAGCAGCTTAGCGGGGAGGTCCGAGCAGTACTTC. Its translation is CASSLAGRSEQYF.